The rows below give T cell receptor beta chains drawn from one sample of a study of blood T cells in healthy people across ages. TCRdb ran MiXCR on the 5' RACE reads and lists one entry per CDR3 protein. Of roughly 1.6 million distinct CDR3 sequences listed, about 35% are singletons. The material sequenced was blood. These receptor sequences come from a woman younger than 45 in good health. The CDR3 runs from the conserved cysteine through the conserved F or W. D genes are given only for firm matches.

D gene: -
V gene: TRBV3-1
CDR3 protein: CASSRQTYEQYF

D gene: -
V gene: TRBV30
CDR3 protein: CAWRVWANTGELFF

D gene: TRBD2
V gene: TRBV24-1
CDR3 protein: CATKSGRTGEQFF

D gene: -
V gene: TRBV12-3/TRBV12-4
CDR3 protein: CASSLEQGGNEQFF

D gene: -
V gene: TRBV27
CDR3 protein: CASSLNGANVLTF

D gene: -
V gene: TRBV7-2
CDR3 protein: CASSLGRREAQETQYF

D gene: -
V gene: TRBV29-1
CDR3 protein: CSATASYEQYF

D gene: -
V gene: TRBV6-1
CDR3 protein: CAIREAGTMAQHF

D gene: -
V gene: TRBV3-1
CDR3 protein: CASSQDRWLAGQETQYF

D gene: -
V gene: TRBV6-5
CDR3 protein: CASSYGDRAYEQYF

D gene: -
V gene: TRBV20-1
CDR3 protein: CSALSGVTGTQYF

D gene: TRBD2
V gene: TRBV7-9
CDR3 protein: CASSLRLAGESYNEQFF

D gene: -
V gene: TRBV28
CDR3 protein: CASSSHPTRGLSYEQYF

D gene: TRBD2
V gene: TRBV9
CDR3 protein: CAGSTLAGLAPNEQFF

D gene: -
V gene: TRBV4-1
CDR3 protein: CASSQEESSEEETQYF

D gene: TRBD2
V gene: TRBV4-2
CDR3 protein: CASSQPGLGAQETQYF

D gene: -
V gene: TRBV7-2
CDR3 protein: CASSIYPGGDEQFF

D gene: -
V gene: TRBV6-1
CDR3 protein: CASTRGLGTDTQYF

D gene: TRBD2
V gene: TRBV6-2/TRBV6-3
CDR3 protein: CASRNLAGYEQYF

D gene: TRBD2
V gene: TRBV20-1
CDR3 protein: CSASRGVYNEQFF

D gene: -
V gene: TRBV28
CDR3 protein: CATRVGEQFF

D gene: -
V gene: TRBV29-1
CDR3 protein: CSVSGLRPFTYNEQYF

D gene: TRBD2
V gene: TRBV28
CDR3 protein: CASSSPGLAGYTDTQYF

D gene: TRBD2
V gene: TRBV20-1
CDR3 protein: CSARDSQTSGIDNEQFF

D gene: -
V gene: TRBV12-3/TRBV12-4
CDR3 protein: CASTIVSGANVLTF

D gene: -
V gene: TRBV12-3/TRBV12-4
CDR3 protein: CASSLSSGNQPQHF

D gene: -
V gene: TRBV10-3
CDR3 protein: CAISEWKGVYNEQFF

D gene: -
V gene: TRBV4-2
CDR3 protein: CASSQEVSASYEQYF

D gene: -
V gene: TRBV28
CDR3 protein: CASSTAGFSNQPQHF

D gene: -
V gene: TRBV6-5
CDR3 protein: CASSSRDKFFGYTF

D gene: -
V gene: TRBV15
CDR3 protein: CATSRTDNSPLHF

D gene: -
V gene: TRBV4-1
CDR3 protein: CASSQGGQGGLQPQHF

D gene: -
V gene: TRBV20-1
CDR3 protein: CSASGPQAYGYTF

D gene: -
V gene: TRBV13
CDR3 protein: CASSLGRPGGPQHF

D gene: TRBD2
V gene: TRBV11-2
CDR3 protein: CASSSSGEHTDTQYF

D gene: TRBD1
V gene: TRBV6-1
CDR3 protein: CASSESFGTGYGYTF